These 24 T cell receptor beta chains were all obtained from the same sample, sequenced in a study of blood T cell repertoires in COVID-19 (dated by TCRdb to 2018 to 2021). The protocol used for the library was the immunoSEQ multiplex PCR assay. Sourced from immuneACCESS, this table was stored by TCRdb with only in-frame sequences that have V and J called. A share of the clones is absent; for the studies checked, an unresolved V gene accounts for under half, and the remainder has no known explanation. Present in this sample are fewer than 100,000 clones, 87% of which were seen just once. Of the sample, around 5% falls within the top ten clones. The sample was peripheral blood. These receptors all stem from a woman over 75 with acute or convalescent COVID-19.

J is TRBJ2-1 and V is TRBV4-3, with 12 bases identical to TRBD2. CDR1 is LGHNA, CDR2 YSLEER, per germline. Losses at the gene ends were 0 bases for V and 4 bases for J; bases not matched to a gene: 1. The CDR3 has 16 residues. The chain's CDR3 is CASSQDGLAGYNEQFF. The CDR3 DNA follows: TGCGCCAGCAGCCAAGACGGACTAGCGGGGTACAATGAGCAGTTCTTC.

The V call is TRBV6-2 or TRBV6-3, the J call TRBJ1-1, with TRBD1 identical over 7 bases. This CDR3 region has 14 residues. V lost 2 bases and J lost 3; bases outside the gene matches: 3. The germline CDR1 and CDR2 sequences are MNHEY and SVGEGT. The CDR3: CASSYTTGYTEAFF. CDR3 coding DNA: TGTGCCAGCAGTTACACGACAGGGTACACTGAAGCTTTCTTT.

This chain connects TRBV2 to TRBJ1-5; possibly TRBD1 for D (5 bases). The length of the CDR3 is 14 residues. Trimming took 3 bases from V and 7 from J, leaving 13 bases between them. The germline V gene encodes CDR1 SNHLY and CDR2 FYNNEI. CDR3 protein: CASSDLQGGQPQHF. The CDR3 DNA sequence: TGTGCCAGCAGTGACTTGCAGGGTGGCCAGCCCCAGCATTTT.

The V call is TRBV7-2, the J call TRBJ2-7, with no clear D. Germline V gives CDR1 SGHTA, CDR2 FQGNSA. V dropped 6 bases and J dropped 4 bases, with 10 bases sitting between them. This CDR3 has 12 residues. As DNA, the CDR3 is TGTGCCAGCAGTCGTTCGGTATACGAGCAGTACTTC. This translates into CASSRSVYEQYF.

V gene TRBV30 combines with J gene TRBJ1-1; possible D gene TRBD1, 6 bases. Trimming left V 7 bases short and J 8 bases short, with 14 bases between. Germline V gene lookup returns CDR1 GTSNPN and CDR2 SVGIG (reference sequence). The CDR3 is made up of 11 amino acids. The CDR3: CAYRQEREAFF. The CDR3 coding sequence is TGTGCCTATCGACAGGAGCGGGAAGCTTTCTTT. The full variable domain, its missing parts supplied by reference TRBV30 and TRBJ1-1, is SQTIHQWPATLVQPVGSPLSLECTVEGTSNPNLYWYRQAAGRGLQLLFYSVGIGQISSEVPQNLSASRPQDRQFILSSKKLLLSDSGFYLCAYRQEREAFFGQGTRLTVV.

The sample holds one count of this clone. The rearrangement joins TRBV5-4 to TRBJ2-5; the D gene is possibly TRBD2 (6 bases). The V end was cut by 0 bases, the J end by 5 bases, with 11 bases between. The CDR3 covers 14 residues. CDR1 and CDR2 (germline): SGHNT, YYREEE (reference sequence). CDR3 region: CASSLEARGETQYF. The CDR3 nucleotides are TGTGCCAGCAGCTTGGAGGCCCGGGGGGAGACCCAGTACTTC.

The chain combines TRBV29-1 with TRBJ2-5; 8 bases match TRBD2. V lost 2 bases to trimming and J lost 4 bases; unmatched junction nucleotides: 6. Germline loops: CDR1 SQVTM, CDR2 ANQGSEA. There are 14 residues in the CDR3. CDR3: CSVEFGAGGETQYF. CDR3 bases: TGCAGCGTTGAATTCGGGGCGGGAGGAGAGACCCAGTACTTC. The variable domain in full, with the rest retrieved from reference TRBV29-1 and TRBJ2-5, is SAVISQKPSRDICQRGTSLTIQCQVDSQVTMMFWYRQQPGQSLTLIATANQGSEATYESGFVIDKFPISRPNLTFSTLTVSNMSPEDSSIYLCSVEFGAGGETQYFGPGTRLLVL.

The CDR3 sequence: CASSLGTAYSNQPQHF. The CDR3 nucleotides read TGTGCCAGCAGCTTAGGTACAGCTTATAGCAATCAGCCCCAGCATTTT. The V gene is TRBV7-2, the J gene TRBJ1-5; D uncertain. In germline, CDR1 is SGHTA, CDR2 FQGNSA. V lost 1 base, J lost 0 bases, and 10 bases lay in between. The CDR3 is made up of 16 amino acids.

The V call is TRBV2, the J call TRBJ2-7; 7 positions agree with TRBD1. After removal of 5 bases from V and 4 bases from J, the junction contained 8 bases not matched to a gene. Germline CDR1 reads SNHLY; CDR2 reads FYNNEI. The CDR3 sequence is 14 residues long. The CDR3 nucleotides read TGTGCCAGCAGTCCCCTGGGACAGTTGTACGAGCAGTACTTC. This sequence encodes CASSPLGQLYEQYF.

The J gene is TRBJ2-1, the V gene TRBV25-1; TRBD1 agrees at 10 bases. The CDR3 spans 15 residues. From germline, CDR1 is MGHDK and CDR2 SYGVNS. Losses at the gene ends were 8 bases for V and 2 bases for J; bases not matched to a gene: 6. CDR3 region: CASGTGQGTYNEQFF. As DNA, the CDR3 is TGTGCCAGCGGAACGGGACAGGGGACCTACAATGAGCAGTTCTTC.

About this clone itself: A junction end diverges from the germline sequence, so it may reflect a read error. The genes are TRBV11-2 and TRBJ2-1, with 8 positions matching TRBD2. The V gene's germline CDR1 is SGHAT and CDR2 FQNNGV. The CDR3 runs to 14 residues. The CDR3 is CASTVAGYNNEQFF. In DNA form, the CDR3 reads TGTGCCAGCACGGTAGCGGGGTATAACAATGAACAGTTCTTC.

The chain couples TRBV7-9 to TRBJ1-2; D call uncertain. The CDR3 totals 12 residues. V was trimmed by 7 bases and J by 6 bases, leaving 12 bases between them. Germline-derived CDR1 and CDR2 are SEHNR and FQNEAQ (reference sequence). CDR3 nucleotide sequence: TGTGCCAGCACTCACGGCGGGGATGGCTACACCTTC. The encoded protein is CASTHGGDGYTF. Together with reference TRBV7-9 and TRBJ1-2, the CDR3 gives the full variable domain: DTGVSQNPRHKITKRGQNVTFRCDPISEHNRLYWYRQTLGQGPEFLTYFQNEAQLEKSRLLSDRFSAERPKGSFSTLEIQRTEQGDSAMYLCASTHGGDGYTFGSGTRLTVV.

The chain recombines TRBV5-4 with TRBJ1-5; the D is unclear. Germline loops: CDR1 SGHNT, CDR2 YYREEE (reference sequence). Trimming left V 1 base short and J 9 bases short, with 8 bases between. The CDR3 covers 12 residues. The CDR3 sequence: CASSLPGLPQHF. The CDR3 coding sequence is TGTGCCAGCAGCTTGCCCGGTTTGCCCCAGCATTTT.

The chain is built from TRBV3-1 (or the pseudogene TRBV3-2) and TRBJ2-6, with D perhaps matching TRBD2 (5 bases). The CDR3 runs to 16 residues. Germline V CDR1 and CDR2: LGHDT, YNNKEL (reference sequence). The V and J ends lost 4 bases and 0 bases respectively, with 10 bases between them. The CDR3 DNA is TGTGCCAGCAGCCGAGAGGGAGTCTCTGGGGCCAACGTCCTGACTTTC. It translates to CASSREGVSGANVLTF.

J is TRBJ2-5 and V is TRBV5-4; 13 bases are a match to TRBD2. Germline CDR1 and CDR2: SGHNT and YYREEE (reference sequence). J lost 1 base, V lost 4 bases, and 7 bases had no gene match. The CDR3 has 17 amino acids. CDR3 sequence: CASSPTWTSGGQETQYF. CDR3 nucleotides: TGTGCCAGCAGCCCCACTTGGACTAGCGGGGGCCAAGAGACCCAGTACTTC.

The V call is TRBV12-5, the J call TRBJ2-7; the match to TRBD1 covers 7 bases. J lost 5 bases, V lost 5 bases, and 6 bases had no gene match. The CDR3 length is 13 residues. Germline CDR1 is LGHNT and CDR2 is FRNRAP. CDR3 sequence (DNA): TGTGCTAGTGGTCGGGCGACAGGGAACGAGCAGTACTTC. Its protein product is CASGRATGNEQYF.

The J gene is TRBJ1-3, the V gene TRBV7-2, with TRBD1 matching over 7 bases. V gave up 5 bases and J gave up 0 bases; unmatched junction bases: 7. The CDR3 sequence is 16 residues long. The germline gives CDR1 SGHTA, CDR2 FQGNSA. CDR3 DNA sequence: TGTGCCAGCAGCCGGGACAGACTCAGCTCTGGAAACACCATATATTTT. Protein: CASSRDRLSSGNTIYF.

This clone was counted once. The chain joins TRBV5-8 to TRBJ2-3; possibly TRBD1 for D (5 bases). This CDR3 is 14 amino acids long. Trimming removed 4 bases from V and 2 bases from J, with 11 bases in between. Germline V gene lookup returns CDR1 SGHTS and CDR2 YDEGEE. In nucleotides, the CDR3 is TGTGCCAGCAGCCCAGGGTTCGTCACAGATACGCAGTATTTT. Protein product: CASSPGFVTDTQYF.

This clone has only a few counts. V usage is TRBV19 and J usage is TRBJ1-2; 7 bases fit TRBD1. CDR1 and CDR2 from the germline V gene are LNHDA and SQIVND (reference sequence). V lost 4 bases and J lost 3; bases outside the gene matches: 5. This CDR3 has 14 residues. CDR3 sequence (DNA): TGTGCCAGTAGTACCCAAACAGGGGACTATGGCTACACCTTC. Its protein product is CASSTQTGDYGYTF.

V is TRBV6-1 and J is TRBJ2-2; D ambiguous. This CDR3 contains 17 residues. V was shortened by 3 bases and J by 2 bases, with 16 bases between the two germline ends. From germline, CDR1 is MNHNS and CDR2 SASEGT. The CDR3 reads CASSEPYDLINTGELFF. As DNA, the CDR3 is TGTGCCAGCAGTGAGCCCTATGACTTAATTAACACCGGGGAGCTGTTTTTT.

For the CDR3, the DNA is TGTGCCAGCTCAGACAGGGCCTTATATGGCTACACCTTC. Its translation is CASSDRALYGYTF. This chain joins TRBV6-5 and TRBJ1-2, with 7 bases aligning to TRBD1. The CDR3 consists of 13 residues. Germline loops: CDR1 MNHEY, CDR2 SVGAGI. The V segment lost 8 bases and the J segment 5 bases; nucleotides outside the gene matches: 8.

This chain joins TRBV7-9 and TRBJ1-3, with 10 nucleotides matching TRBD1. From germline, CDR1 is SEHNR and CDR2 FQNEAQ (reference sequence). V was clipped by 5 bases and J by 0 bases; unmatched bases: 4. This CDR3 is built from 16 residues. As DNA, the CDR3 is TGTGCCAGCAGCCCAAGGGACAGGGGCTCTGGAAACACCATATATTTT. Translated: CASSPRDRGSGNTIYF.

The CDR3 region is CASSLLNYNSPLHF. CDR3 coding DNA: TGTGCCAGCAGCCTACTAAACTATAATTCACCCCTCCACTTT. The chain couples TRBV7-2 to TRBJ1-6; D uncertain. Germline CDR1 is SGHTA and CDR2 is FQGNSA. CDR3 length: 14 amino acids. V was trimmed by 5 bases and J by 3 bases, leaving 8 bases between them.

The chain joins TRBV6-5 to TRBJ2-3, with TRBD1 matching 9 bases. This CDR3 spans 15 amino acids. V trimming: 6 bases; J trimming: 4 bases; junction bases outside the gene matches: 8. Germline V gene sequence: CDR1 MNHEY, CDR2 SVGAGI. The CDR3 loop is CASRTAGQGSDTQYF. The CDR3 nucleotides read TGTGCCAGCAGGACAGCTGGACAGGGGTCAGATACGCAGTATTTT.